Shown below are 15 T cell receptor beta chains from a single sample sequenced in a study of T cell changes during pregnancy in multiple sclerosis. Repertoires were generated with immunoSEQ multiplex PCR, while TCRdb's copy carries only in-frame clones and drops some. The data contain 40,000 to 50,000 clones, around four fifths of them singletons. Here the sequenced sample was CD4+ T cells from peripheral blood mononuclear cells, taken before pregnancy. The receptors originated from a female donor with multiple sclerosis, enrolled in a pregnancy study.

This chain uses TRBV7-2 with TRBJ2-5, with 9 bases lining up with TRBD1. From germline, CDR1 is SGHTA and CDR2 FQGNSA. With 6 bases clipped from V and 4 bases from J, the junction kept 6 bases outside the gene matches. The CDR3 loop spans 14 amino acids. CDR3 coding DNA: TGTGCCAGCAGGACCCCGGGACAGGGAGAGACCCAGTACTTC. It yields the protein CASRTPGQGETQYF.

The chain links TRBV5-1 to TRBJ2-7, with a weak D call TRBD2 (5 bases). Germline loops: CDR1 SGHRS, CDR2 YFSETQ. V lost 3 bases, J lost 6 bases, and 19 bases lay in between. The CDR3 is made up of 15 amino acids. DNA of the CDR3: TGCGCCAGCAGCTCTCGCCCGGGAATCGAATCCGAGCAGTACTTC. It codes for CASSSRPGIESEQYF.

J is TRBJ1-5 and V is TRBV6-5; 9 bases are shared with TRBD1. Germline V gene lookup returns CDR1 MNHEY and CDR2 SVGAGI. Trimming at V came to 0 bases and at J to 4 bases, leaving 1 base not matched to a gene. The CDR3 covers 15 residues. CDR3 loop: CASSYSGQGNQPQHF. Written as DNA, the CDR3 is TGTGCCAGCAGTTACTCGGGACAGGGAAATCAGCCCCAGCATTTT.

The count of this clone is one. The gene calls are TRBV11-3 and TRBJ2-1; D not certain. Germline V CDR1 and CDR2: SGHNT, YENEEA. V lost 5 bases and J lost 0, with 11 bases in between. This CDR3 is 15 amino acids long. CDR3 bases: TGTGCCAGCAGCAACCAACAGAGCTCCTACAATGAGCAGTTCTTC. It is translated as CASSNQQSSYNEQFF.

The table lists this clone with a few counts. V usage is TRBV15 and J usage is TRBJ1-2; 7 positions agree with TRBD1. V trimming: 0 bases; J trimming: 4 bases; junction bases outside the gene matches: 11. Germline CDR1 reads LNHNV; CDR2 reads YYDKDF (reference sequence). The CDR3 loop spans 17 amino acids. The CDR3 is CATSRDRGDSPRYGYTF. DNA for the CDR3: TGTGCCACCAGCAGAGATAGAGGGGACAGTCCTCGCTATGGCTACACCTTC.

In DNA form, the CDR3 reads TGTGCCAGCAGTTTTTCCCCCAACAGTGAGGGTGGCTACACCTTC. Residues: CASSFSPNSEGGYTF. This chain connects TRBV28 to TRBJ1-2; no firm D call. The V end was cut by 3 bases, the J end by 7 bases, with 18 bases between. From germline, CDR1 is MDHEN and CDR2 SYDVKM. The CDR3 totals 15 residues.

The gene calls are TRBV9 and TRBJ1-2; TRBD1 is a possible D gene (6 bases). V lost 3 bases, J lost 5 bases, and 14 bases lay in between. CDR1 SGDLS and CDR2 YYNGEE come from the germline V gene. The CDR3 spans 14 residues. The CDR3 loop is CASSEGVQGYGYTF. CDR3 sequence (DNA): TGTGCCAGCAGCGAGGGGGTGCAGGGTTATGGCTACACCTTC.

The chain uses TRBV7-2 and TRBJ2-3; 8 nucleotides line up with TRBD2. Germline V gene lookup returns CDR1 SGHTA and CDR2 FQGNSA. CDR3 length: 16 amino acids. V shed 5 bases, J shed 0 bases, and the junction held 7 bases outside the gene matches. In DNA form, the CDR3 reads TGTGCCAGCAGCCCCAGGTTAGCGGGGAGCACAGATACGCAGTATTTT. Translated: CASSPRLAGSTDTQYF.

This chain connects TRBV11-2 to TRBJ1-1, with D possibly matching TRBD1 (6 bases). CDR3 length: 14 amino acids. Germline-derived CDR1 and CDR2 are SGHAT and FQNNGV. Trimming left V 0 bases short and J 4 bases short, with 9 bases between. CDR3 sequence reads: CASSLEGGGTEAFF. The CDR3 DNA is TGTGCCAGCAGCTTAGAAGGGGGGGGCACTGAAGCTTTCTTT.

The chain is built from TRBV18 and TRBJ1-1, with a possible D match to TRBD1 (6 bases). The CDR3 spans 13 residues. The V end lost 0 bases, the J end lost 6 bases, and 8 bases lay between the germline ends. Looked up from germline, CDR1 is KGHSH and CDR2 is LQKENI. CDR3 in DNA: TGTGCCAGCTCACCACCGGACAGCTCTGAAGCTTTCTTT. Its translation: CASSPPDSSEAFF.

This clone was seen a few times. The J gene is TRBJ1-1, the V gene TRBV2, with D unresolved. This CDR3 contains 13 residues. Germline V lookup: CDR1 SNHLY, CDR2 FYNNEI. V was pared by 6 bases and J by 4 bases, with 12 bases between. The CDR3 is CASRRGPSTEAFF. The CDR3 nucleotides are TGTGCCAGCAGGCGGGGTCCGAGCACTGAAGCTTTCTTT.

V and J are TRBV2 and TRBJ2-2; 11 nucleotides line up with TRBD1. The ends lost 6 bases at V and 2 bases at J; junction bases unmatched: 2. The germline V gene encodes CDR1 SNHLY and CDR2 FYNNEI. The CDR3 runs to 15 residues. The CDR3 region is CASRGTGGNTGELFF. Written as DNA, the CDR3 is TGTGCCAGCAGGGGGACAGGGGGAAACACCGGGGAGCTGTTTTTT.

This chain connects TRBV12-5 to TRBJ2-2; D perhaps matches TRBD1 (6 bases). This CDR3 comprises 16 residues. The germline V and J ends were trimmed by 0 bases and 6 bases, with 14 bases remaining between them. Germline assignment: CDR1 LGHNT and CDR2 FRNRAP. The CDR3 nucleotides are TGTGCTAGTGGTTTGGTTTGGACAGAGGTACCCGGGGAGCTGTTTTTT. Translation: CASGLVWTEVPGELFF.

The V call is TRBV6-4, the J call TRBJ2-7, with D maybe TRBD1 (5 bases). Trimming cost V 3 bases and J 2 bases, with 17 bases left between them. Germline CDR1 and CDR2: MRHNA and SNTAGT. The CDR3 totals 16 residues. In DNA form, the CDR3 reads TGTGCCAGCAGTGATAAGCGAGAAGGGGAACCCTACGAGCAGTACTTC. It yields the protein CASSDKREGEPYEQYF.

The count of this clone is one. The chain recombines TRBV6-7 with TRBJ1-2, with a tentative D call TRBD1 (6 bases). TRBV6-7 is treated as an ORF (open reading frame) with a function not yet certain. The CDR3 length is 16 residues. V dropped 4 bases and J dropped 1 base, with 16 bases sitting between them. The CDR3: CASSSHLDSFNYGYTF. The CDR3 nucleotides read TGTGCCAGCAGTTCCCACTTGGACAGTTTTAACTATGGCTACACCTTC.